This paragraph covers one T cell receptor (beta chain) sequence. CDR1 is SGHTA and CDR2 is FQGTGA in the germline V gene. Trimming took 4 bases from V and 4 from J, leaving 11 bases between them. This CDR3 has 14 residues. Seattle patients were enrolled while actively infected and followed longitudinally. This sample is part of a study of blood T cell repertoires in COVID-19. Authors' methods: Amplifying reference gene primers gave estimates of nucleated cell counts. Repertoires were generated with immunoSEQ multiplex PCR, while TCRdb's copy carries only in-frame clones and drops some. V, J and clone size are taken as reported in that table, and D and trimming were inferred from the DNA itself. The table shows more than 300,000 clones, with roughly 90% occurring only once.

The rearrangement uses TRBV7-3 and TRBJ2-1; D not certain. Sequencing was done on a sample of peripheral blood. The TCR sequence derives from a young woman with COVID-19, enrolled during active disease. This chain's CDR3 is CASSSSTGYNEQFF. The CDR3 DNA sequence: TGTGCCAGCAGCTCCTCGACTGGGTACAATGAGCAGTTCTTC.